This record looks at one TCR beta chain sequence and its context. Assay: immunoSEQ multiplex PCR; the TCRdb copy retains only in-frame clones and omits some. The sample consists of 85,000 to 130,000 clones, roughly 82% of them appearing once. The sample is drawn from a study of blood T cell repertoires in COVID-19. Study-wide background: Sample material is recorded as cDNA or gDNA derived from T cells, B-cell-depleted T cells, or PBMCs.

Sequenced input: peripheral blood. The source is a man aged 55 to 70 with acute or convalescent COVID-19.

The CDR3 nucleotides read TGTGCCATCAGTGATGGACAGTTGAACACTGAAGCTTTCTTT. It translates to CAISDGQLNTEAFF. The genes are TRBV10-3 and TRBJ1-1; D perhaps matches TRBD1 (6 bases). Germline V gives CDR1 ENHRY, CDR2 SYGVKD. V was pared by 3 bases and J by 0 bases, with 8 bases between. This CDR3 has 14 amino acids.